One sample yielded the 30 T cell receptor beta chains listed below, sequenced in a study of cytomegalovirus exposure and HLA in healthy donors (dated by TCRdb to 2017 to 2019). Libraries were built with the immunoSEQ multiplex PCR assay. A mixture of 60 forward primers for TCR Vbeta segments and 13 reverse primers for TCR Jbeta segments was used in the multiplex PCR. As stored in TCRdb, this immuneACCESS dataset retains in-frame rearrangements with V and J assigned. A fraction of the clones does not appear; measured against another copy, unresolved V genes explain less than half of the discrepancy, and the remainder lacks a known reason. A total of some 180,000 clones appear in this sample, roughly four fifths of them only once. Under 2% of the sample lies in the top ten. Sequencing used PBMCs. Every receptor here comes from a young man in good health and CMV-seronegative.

The DNA for the CDR3 is TGTGCCAGCAGCCCCACTAGCAACAATGAGCAGTTCTTC. Residues: CASSPTSNNEQFF. The gene calls are TRBV7-3 and TRBJ2-1; D may be TRBD2 (6 bases). Looked up from germline, CDR1 is SGHTA and CDR2 is FQGTGA. The V and J ends lost 5 bases and 5 bases respectively, with 10 bases between them. This CDR3 is built from 13 residues.

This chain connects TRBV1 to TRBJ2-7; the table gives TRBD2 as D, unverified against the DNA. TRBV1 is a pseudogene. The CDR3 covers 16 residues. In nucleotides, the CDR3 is TGCACCAGCAGCCACTTTAATAAAGGGGGGGTAGCGAAGCAGTACTTC. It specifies CTSSHFNKGGVAKQYF.

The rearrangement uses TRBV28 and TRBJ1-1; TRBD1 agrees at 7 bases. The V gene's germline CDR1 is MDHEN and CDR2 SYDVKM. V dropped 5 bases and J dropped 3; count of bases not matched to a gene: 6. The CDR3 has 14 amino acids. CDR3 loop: CASSTGQSHTEAFF. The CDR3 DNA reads TGTGCCAGCAGTACGGGACAGAGTCACACTGAAGCTTTCTTT. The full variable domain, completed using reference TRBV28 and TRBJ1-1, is DVKVTQSSRYLVKRTGEKVFLECVQDMDHENMFWYRQDPGLGLRLIYFSYDVKMKEKGDIPEGYSVSREKKERFSLILESASTNQTSMYLCASSTGQSHTEAFFGQGTRLTVV.

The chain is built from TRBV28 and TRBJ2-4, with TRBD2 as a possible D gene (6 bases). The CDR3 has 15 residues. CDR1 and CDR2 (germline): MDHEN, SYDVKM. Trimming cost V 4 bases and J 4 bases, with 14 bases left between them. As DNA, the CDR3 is TGTGCCAGCAGTTCCCCGGCGGGGACGAAAAACATTCAGTACTTC. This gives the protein CASSSPAGTKNIQYF.

The CDR3 sequence is CAWSVDRTYEQYF. The CDR3 DNA is TGTGCCTGGAGTGTAGACAGAACCTACGAGCAGTACTTC. The genes are TRBV30 and TRBJ2-7, with D possibly TRBD1 on 5 matching bases. The germline V gene has CDR1 GTSNPN and CDR2 SVGIG (reference sequence). This CDR3 comprises 13 residues. With 0 bases removed from V and 2 bases from J, the gap between germline ends came to 8 bases.

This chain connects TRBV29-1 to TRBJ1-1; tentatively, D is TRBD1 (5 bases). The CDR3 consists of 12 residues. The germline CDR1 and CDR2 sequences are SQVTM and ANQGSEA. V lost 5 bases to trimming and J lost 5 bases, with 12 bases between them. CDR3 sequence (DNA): TGCAGCGTTTGGGGCTGGAAAACTGAAGCTTTCTTT. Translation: CSVWGWKTEAFF.

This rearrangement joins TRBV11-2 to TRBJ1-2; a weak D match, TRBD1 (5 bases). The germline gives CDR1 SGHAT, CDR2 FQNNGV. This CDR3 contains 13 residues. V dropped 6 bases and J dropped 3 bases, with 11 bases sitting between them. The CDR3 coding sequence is TGTGCCAGCAGACCGGGGGGGGACTATGGCTACACCTTC. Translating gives CASRPGGDYGYTF.

The CDR3 sequence: CASSEAYGRAALSYNEQFF. CDR3 in DNA: TGTGCCAGCAGTGAAGCGTACGGGAGGGCGGCATTATCCTACAATGAGCAGTTCTTC. This rearrangement joins TRBV6-1 to TRBJ2-1, with 8 bases that match TRBD2. The junction had 11 bases not matched to a gene; V was cut back by 0 bases and J by 1 base. The germline V gene encodes CDR1 MNHNS and CDR2 SASEGT. The CDR3 spans 19 residues.

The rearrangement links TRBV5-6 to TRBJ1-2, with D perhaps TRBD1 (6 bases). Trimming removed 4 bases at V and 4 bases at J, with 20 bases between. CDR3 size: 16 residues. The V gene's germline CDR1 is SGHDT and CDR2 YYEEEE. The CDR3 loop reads CASSPATGSALYGYTF. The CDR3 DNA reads TGTGCCAGCAGCCCCGCCACAGGGTCCGCCCTCTATGGCTACACCTTC. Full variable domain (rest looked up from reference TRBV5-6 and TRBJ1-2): DAGVTQSPTHLIKTRGQQVTLRCSPKSGHDTVSWYQQALGQGPQFIFQYYEEEERQRGNFPDRFSGHQFPNYSSELNVNALLLGDSALYLCASSPATGSALYGYTFGSGTRLTVV.

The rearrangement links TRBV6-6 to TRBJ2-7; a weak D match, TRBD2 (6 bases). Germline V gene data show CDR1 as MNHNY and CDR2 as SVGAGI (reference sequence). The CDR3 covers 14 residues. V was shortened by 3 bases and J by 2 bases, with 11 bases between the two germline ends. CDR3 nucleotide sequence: TGTGCCAGCAGTTATCCGGCGGGGACCTACGAGCAGTACTTC. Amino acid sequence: CASSYPAGTYEQYF.

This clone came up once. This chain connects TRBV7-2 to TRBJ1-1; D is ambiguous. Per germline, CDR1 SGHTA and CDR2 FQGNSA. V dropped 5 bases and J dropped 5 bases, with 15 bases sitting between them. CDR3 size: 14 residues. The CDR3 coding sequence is TGTGCCAGCAGCCCACAATATAAGATGACTGAAGCTTTCTTT. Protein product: CASSPQYKMTEAFF.

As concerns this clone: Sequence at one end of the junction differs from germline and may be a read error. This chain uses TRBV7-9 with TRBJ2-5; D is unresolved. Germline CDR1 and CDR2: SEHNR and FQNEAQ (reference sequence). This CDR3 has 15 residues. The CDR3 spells CSSSLVGQAQETQYF. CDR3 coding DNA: TGTTCCAGCAGCTTAGTTGGGCAGGCCCAAGAGACCCAGTACTTC.

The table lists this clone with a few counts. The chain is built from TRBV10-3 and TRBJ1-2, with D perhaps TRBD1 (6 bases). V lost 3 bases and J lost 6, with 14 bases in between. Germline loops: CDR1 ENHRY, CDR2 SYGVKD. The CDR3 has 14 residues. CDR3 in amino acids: CAISDQGIGDGYTF. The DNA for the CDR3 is TGTGCCATCAGTGATCAGGGGATCGGTGATGGCTACACCTTC.

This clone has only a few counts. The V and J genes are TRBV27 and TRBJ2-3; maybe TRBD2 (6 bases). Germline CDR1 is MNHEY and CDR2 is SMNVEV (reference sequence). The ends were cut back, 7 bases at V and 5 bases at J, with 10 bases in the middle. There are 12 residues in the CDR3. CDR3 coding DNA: TGTGCCAGCACCGGGGGATTAGATACGCAGTATTTT. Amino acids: CASTGGLDTQYF.

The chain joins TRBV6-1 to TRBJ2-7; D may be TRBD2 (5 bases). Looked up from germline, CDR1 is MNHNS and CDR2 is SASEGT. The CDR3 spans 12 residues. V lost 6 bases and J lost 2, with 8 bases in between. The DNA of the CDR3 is TGTGCCAGCAGGAGGGCAGCCTACGAGCAGTACTTC. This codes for CASRRAAYEQYF.

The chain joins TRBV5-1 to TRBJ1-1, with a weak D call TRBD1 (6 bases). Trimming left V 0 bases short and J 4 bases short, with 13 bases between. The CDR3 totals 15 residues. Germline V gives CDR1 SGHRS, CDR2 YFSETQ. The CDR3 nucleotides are TGCGCCAGCAGCTTGGTCGCAGGGGCGAGCACTGAAGCTTTCTTT. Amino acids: CASSLVAGASTEAFF.

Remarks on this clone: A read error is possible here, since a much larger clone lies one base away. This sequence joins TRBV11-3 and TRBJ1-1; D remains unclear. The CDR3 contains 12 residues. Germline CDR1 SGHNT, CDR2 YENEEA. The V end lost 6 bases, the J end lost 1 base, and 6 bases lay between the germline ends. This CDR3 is CASSHRNTEAFF. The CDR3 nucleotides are TGTGCCAGCAGTCACAGGAACACTGAAGCTTTCTTT.

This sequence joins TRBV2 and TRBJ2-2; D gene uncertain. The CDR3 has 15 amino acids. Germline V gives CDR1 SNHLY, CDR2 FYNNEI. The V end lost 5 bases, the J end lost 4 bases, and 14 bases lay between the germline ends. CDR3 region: CASSPTAPGTGELFF. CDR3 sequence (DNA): TGTGCCAGCAGTCCAACTGCCCCTGGCACCGGGGAGCTGTTTTTT.

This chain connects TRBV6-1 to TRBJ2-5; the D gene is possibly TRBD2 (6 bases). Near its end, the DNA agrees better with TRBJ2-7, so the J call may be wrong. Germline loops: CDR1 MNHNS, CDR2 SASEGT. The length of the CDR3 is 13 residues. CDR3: CASSEWGTYEQYF. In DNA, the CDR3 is TGTGCCAGCTCTGAGTGGGGGACTTACGAGCAGTACTTC.

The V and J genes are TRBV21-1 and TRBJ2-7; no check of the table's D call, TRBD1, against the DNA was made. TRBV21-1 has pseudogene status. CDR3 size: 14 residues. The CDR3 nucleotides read TGTGCCAGCATCGGGACAGGGAGATCCTACGAGCAGTACTTC. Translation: CASIGTGRSYEQYF.

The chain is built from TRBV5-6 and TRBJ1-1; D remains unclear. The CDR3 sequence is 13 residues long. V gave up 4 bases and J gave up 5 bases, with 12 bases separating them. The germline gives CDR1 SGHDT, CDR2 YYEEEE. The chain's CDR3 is CASSQAGRTEAFF. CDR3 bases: TGTGCCAGCAGCCAGGCCGGTAGGACTGAAGCTTTCTTT.

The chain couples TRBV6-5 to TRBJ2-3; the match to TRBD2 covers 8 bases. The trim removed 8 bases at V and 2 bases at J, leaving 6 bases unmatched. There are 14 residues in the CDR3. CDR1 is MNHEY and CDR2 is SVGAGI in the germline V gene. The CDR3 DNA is TGTGCCAGCGCCCCGGGGGGGCCCACAGATACGCAGTATTTT. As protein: CASAPGGPTDTQYF.

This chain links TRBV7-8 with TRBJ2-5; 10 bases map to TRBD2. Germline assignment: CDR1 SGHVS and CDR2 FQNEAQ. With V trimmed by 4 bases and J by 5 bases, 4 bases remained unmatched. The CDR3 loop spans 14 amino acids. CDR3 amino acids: CASSSQGLAETQYF. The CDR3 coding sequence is TGTGCCAGCAGCTCCCAGGGACTAGCGGAGACCCAGTACTTC.

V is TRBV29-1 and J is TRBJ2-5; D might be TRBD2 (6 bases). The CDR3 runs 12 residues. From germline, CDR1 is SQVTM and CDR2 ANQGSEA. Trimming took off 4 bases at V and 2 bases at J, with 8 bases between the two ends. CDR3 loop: CSVAGVQETQYF. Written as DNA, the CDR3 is TGCAGCGTTGCGGGGGTTCAAGAGACCCAGTACTTC.

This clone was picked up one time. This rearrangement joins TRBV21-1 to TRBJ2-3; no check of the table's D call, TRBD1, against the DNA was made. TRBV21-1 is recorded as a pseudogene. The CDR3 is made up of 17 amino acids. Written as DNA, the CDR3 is TGTGCCAGCAGAGTCCCGGGACAGGCTCATCGCACAGATACGCAGTATTTT. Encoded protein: CASRVPGQAHRTDTQYF.

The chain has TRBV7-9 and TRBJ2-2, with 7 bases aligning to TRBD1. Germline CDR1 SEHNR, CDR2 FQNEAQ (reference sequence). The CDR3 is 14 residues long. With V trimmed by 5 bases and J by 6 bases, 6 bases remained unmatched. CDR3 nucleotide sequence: TGTGCCAGCAGCAAGGGGCAGGGGGCCGGGGAGCTGTTTTTT. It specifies CASSKGQGAGELFF.

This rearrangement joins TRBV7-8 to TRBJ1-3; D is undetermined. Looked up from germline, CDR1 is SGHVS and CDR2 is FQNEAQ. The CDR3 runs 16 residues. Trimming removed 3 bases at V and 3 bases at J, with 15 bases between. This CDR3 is CASSFPAKPHGNTIYF. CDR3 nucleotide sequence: TGTGCCAGCAGCTTTCCTGCCAAGCCTCATGGAAACACCATATATTTT.

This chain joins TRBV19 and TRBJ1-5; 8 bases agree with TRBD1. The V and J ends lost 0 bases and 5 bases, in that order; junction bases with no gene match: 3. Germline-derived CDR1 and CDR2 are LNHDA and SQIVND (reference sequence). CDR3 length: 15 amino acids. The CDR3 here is CASSIEGQGDQPQHF. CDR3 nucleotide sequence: TGTGCCAGTAGTATAGAAGGACAGGGAGATCAGCCCCAGCATTTT. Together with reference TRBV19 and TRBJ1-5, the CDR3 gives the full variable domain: DGGITQSPKYLFRKEGQNVTLSCEQNLNHDAMYWYRQDPGQGLRLIYYSQIVNDFQKGDIAEGYSVSREKKESFPLTVTSAQKNPTAFYLCASSIEGQGDQPQHFGDGTRLSIL.

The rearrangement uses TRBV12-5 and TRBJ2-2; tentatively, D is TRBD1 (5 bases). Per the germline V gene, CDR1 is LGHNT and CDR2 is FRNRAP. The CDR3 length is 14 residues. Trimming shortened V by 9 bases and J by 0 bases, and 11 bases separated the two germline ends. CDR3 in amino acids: CASALGANTGELFF. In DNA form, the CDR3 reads TGTGCTAGCGCCCTAGGGGCGAACACCGGGGAGCTGTTTTTT.

CDR3 nucleotide sequence: TGTGCCATCAGTGAGTCGAGAGGGGGCTATGGCTACACCTTC. This translates into CAISESRGGYGYTF. The rearrangement uses TRBV10-3 and TRBJ1-2; possibly TRBD1 for D (6 bases). This CDR3 region has 14 residues. The germline gives CDR1 ENHRY, CDR2 SYGVKD. Trimming pared 0 bases from V and 4 bases from J, leaving 9 bases between.